This TCR beta chain was sequenced in a study of T cell responses to AZD1222 COVID-19 vaccine. Findings and limits, study-wide: Among AZD1222 vaccinees, only 5 to 7 were seropositive at baseline. Within unmutated variant regions lay the reported targets of nearly half of spike-specific TCRs. Spike-specific TCR breadth and depth both grew after two AZD1222 doses.

Generated by immunoSEQ multiplex PCR, the TCRdb table keeps only in-frame clones and is missing some. The data show about 170,000 clones, approximately 90% seen once. Germline CDR1 reads SGHRS; CDR2 reads YFSETQ. The V end lost 0 bases, the J end lost 8 bases, and 9 bases lay between the germline ends. The CDR3 runs 14 residues. Points on this clone: Its specificity is unknown.

Source: peripheral blood, taken on day 0 of AZD1222 vaccination. This TCR was sampled from an adult in good health. The gene calls are TRBV5-1 and TRBJ1-6; a weak D match, TRBD1 (5 bases). CDR3 amino acids: CASSLGTGHSPLHF. The CDR3 nucleotides are TGCGCCAGCAGCTTGGGGACGGGGCATTCACCCCTCCACTTT.